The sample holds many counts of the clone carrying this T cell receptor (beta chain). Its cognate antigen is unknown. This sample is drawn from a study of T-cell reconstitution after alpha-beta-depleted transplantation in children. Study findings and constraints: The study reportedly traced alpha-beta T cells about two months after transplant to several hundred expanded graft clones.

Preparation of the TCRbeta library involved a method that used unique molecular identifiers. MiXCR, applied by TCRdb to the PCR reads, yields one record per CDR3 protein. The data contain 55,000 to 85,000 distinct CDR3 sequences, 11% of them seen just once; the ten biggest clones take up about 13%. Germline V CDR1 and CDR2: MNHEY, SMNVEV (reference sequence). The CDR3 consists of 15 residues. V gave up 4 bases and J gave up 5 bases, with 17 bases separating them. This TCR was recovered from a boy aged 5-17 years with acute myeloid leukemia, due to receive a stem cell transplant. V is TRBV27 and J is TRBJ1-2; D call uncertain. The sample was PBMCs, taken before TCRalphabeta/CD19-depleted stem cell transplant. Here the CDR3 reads CASSSNGWDGYGYTF. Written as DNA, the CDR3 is TGTGCCAGCAGTTCTAACGGTTGGGATGGGTATGGCTACACCTTC.